A single sample is the source of the 19 T cell receptor beta chains below, sequenced in a study of blood T cell repertoires in COVID-19. Sequencing used immunoSEQ multiplex PCR; TCRdb keeps in-frame clones, though not all of them. The sample contains about 89,000 clones, roughly 96% of which appear only once. The sequenced sample was peripheral blood. The receptors here all came from a human donor with active COVID-19. The donor label of this sample is uncertain.

V and J are TRBV5-3 and TRBJ2-3; no definite D call. TRBV5-3 is designated an ORF whose function remains uncertain. The V end lost 1 base, the J end lost 1 base, and 16 bases lay between the germline ends. The CDR3 consists of 17 residues. The CDR3, as DNA: TGTGCCAGAAGCTTGAAACTCTACGGGTCCGGCACAGATACGCAGTATTTT. It translates to CARSLKLYGSGTDTQYF.

This chain connects TRBV9 to TRBJ2-3, with D tentatively TRBD2 (6 bases). The CDR3 contains 16 residues. V shed 0 bases and J shed 1 base, with 12 bases lying between them. Germline values: CDR1 SGDLS, CDR2 YYNGEE. CDR3 sequence: CASSVAGGIGTDTQYF. CDR3 in DNA: TGTGCCAGCAGCGTAGCTGGGGGGATCGGCACAGATACGCAGTATTTT.

The chain has TRBV5-1 and TRBJ2-1, with 10 bases lining up with TRBD2. The CDR3 consists of 14 residues. J was trimmed by 8 bases and V by 4 bases; bases with no gene match: 6. Germline-derived CDR1 and CDR2 are SGHRS and YFSETQ. CDR3 protein: CASSPGTSAHEQFF. The CDR3 region has the DNA TGCGCCAGCAGCCCCGGGACTAGCGCCCATGAGCAGTTCTTC.

There are a few counts of this clone. The chain couples TRBV5-4 to TRBJ2-7; TRBD1 agrees at 8 bases. CDR1 and CDR2 from the germline V gene are SGHNT and YYREEE (reference sequence). The V and J ends lost 5 bases and 3 bases, in that order; junction bases with no gene match: 4. The CDR3 covers 13 residues. The CDR3 region has the DNA TGTGCCAGCAGGCCTACAGGGGGCTACGAGCAGTACTTC. Its translation: CASRPTGGYEQYF.

This rearrangement joins TRBV19 to TRBJ1-4; D call uncertain. The CDR3 is 18 amino acids. The V and J ends lost 7 bases and 7 bases respectively, with 28 bases between them. Germline-derived CDR1 and CDR2 are LNHDA and SQIVND (reference sequence). This chain's CDR3 is CASNRGRRATETGEKLFF. The DNA of the CDR3 is TGTGCCAGTAACCGAGGACGGAGGGCAACGGAAACGGGTGAAAAACTGTTTTTT.

The DNA for the CDR3 is TGCGCCAGCAGCCATAACAGGAGAACCAACACTGAAGCTTTCTTT. It specifies CASSHNRRTNTEAFF. V usage is TRBV4-1 and J usage is TRBJ1-1, with D possibly TRBD1 on 5 matching bases. CDR3 length: 15 residues. Germline-derived CDR1 and CDR2 are MGHRA and YSYEKL. Trimming removed 3 bases at V and 2 bases at J, with 13 bases between.

J is TRBJ2-5 and V is TRBV2; the D gene is possibly TRBD2 (5 bases). CDR1 and CDR2 (germline): SNHLY, FYNNEI. Between the trimmed V and J ends, which lost 4 bases and 7 bases, there was a span of 16 bases. The CDR3 loop spans 14 amino acids. The CDR3: CASSVGRAPGTQYF. The CDR3, as DNA: TGTGCCAGCAGTGTTGGGCGGGCCCCGGGGACCCAGTACTTC.

The rearrangement uses TRBV19 and TRBJ2-4; tentatively, D is TRBD2 (6 bases). Trimming left V 3 bases short and J 5 bases short, with 20 bases between. The CDR3 is 17 residues long. Germline V lookup: CDR1 LNHDA, CDR2 SQIVND (reference sequence). CDR3 sequence (DNA): TGTGCCAGTAGTATCGGGAATGCTGGAGGGCCCCAAAACATTCAGTACTTC. This encodes CASSIGNAGGPQNIQYF.

V gene TRBV4-1 combines with J gene TRBJ2-7, with TRBD1 as a possible D gene (5 bases). Germline CDR1 is MGHRA and CDR2 is YSYEKL. The CDR3 length is 15 residues. Trimming took off 5 bases at V and 1 base at J, with 15 bases between the two ends. CDR3 in amino acids: CASSITRTGSYEQYF. CDR3 DNA: TGCGCCAGCAGCATCACCCGAACAGGATCCTACGAGCAGTACTTC.

The CDR3 protein is CASSLGGGVLNYGYTF. The CDR3 DNA sequence: TGTGCCAGCAGTCTAGGGGGGGGTGTCCTTAACTATGGCTACACCTTC. The genes are TRBV28 and TRBJ1-2; D perhaps matches TRBD1 (6 bases). This CDR3 has 16 amino acids. Germline loops: CDR1 MDHEN, CDR2 SYDVKM. Trimming removed 5 bases at V and 1 base at J, with 17 bases between.

This clone was seen just once. This sequence joins TRBV7-9 and TRBJ1-1; maybe TRBD1 (5 bases). The CDR3 is 13 residues long. Trimming took off 1 base at V and 10 bases at J, with 13 bases between the two ends. Germline lookup yields CDR1 SEHNR and CDR2 FQNEAQ (reference sequence). Here the CDR3 DNA reads TGTGCCAGCAGCTTAGATTCCCTGGGGGGAGCTTTCTTT. Translation: CASSLDSLGGAFF.

The chain is built from TRBV29-1 and TRBJ1-5; a weak D match, TRBD1 (5 bases). The CDR3 is made up of 13 amino acids. Germline CDR1 and CDR2: SQVTM and ANQGSEA. Trimming left V 6 bases short and J 6 bases short, with 15 bases between. The CDR3 protein is CSVADSVGQPQHF. CDR3 DNA: TGCAGCGTCGCCGACAGTGTAGGTCAGCCCCAGCATTTT.

The V call is TRBV11-2, the J call TRBJ1-1, with 9 bases that match TRBD1. V lost 3 bases and J lost 1; bases outside the gene matches: 3. CDR3 length: 15 amino acids. Germline V gives CDR1 SGHAT, CDR2 FQNNGV. The DNA for the CDR3 is TGTGCCAGCAGCTTGGGGGGACAGGGGAACACTGAAGCTTTCTTT. Its protein is CASSLGGQGNTEAFF.

V usage is TRBV28 and J usage is TRBJ1-2; possibly TRBD1 for D (6 bases). V lost 5 bases, J lost 0 bases, and 10 bases lay in between. The CDR3 has 14 residues. Germline V gene data show CDR1 as MDHEN and CDR2 as SYDVKM. The CDR3 reads CASSHTGSNYGYTF. The CDR3 DNA is TGTGCCAGCAGTCACACAGGGTCTAACTATGGCTACACCTTC.

The genes are TRBV27 and TRBJ2-7; D may be TRBD2 (6 bases). Trimming removed 6 bases at V and 4 bases at J, with 7 bases between. From germline, CDR1 is MNHEY and CDR2 SMNVEV (reference sequence). This CDR3 comprises 11 residues. This chain's CDR3 is CASRAGYEQYF. DNA for the CDR3: TGTGCCAGCAGGGCGGGGTACGAGCAGTACTTC.

This clone has a single count. The chain joins TRBV18 to TRBJ2-7; possible D gene TRBD2, 5 bases. This CDR3 comprises 13 residues. V was clipped by 3 bases and J by 5 bases, with 11 bases between them. CDR1 and CDR2 (germline): KGHSH, LQKENI. In DNA, the CDR3 is TGTGCCAGCTCACCGGAGGTGGGGAACGAGCAGTACTTC. As protein: CASSPEVGNEQYF. The entire variable domain, with the rest obtained from reference TRBV18 and TRBJ2-7, is as follows: NAGVMQNPRHLVRRRGQEARLRCSPMKGHSHVYWYRQLPEEGLKFMVYLQKENIIDESGMPKERFSAEFPKEGPSILRIQQVVRGDSAAYFCASSPEVGNEQYFGPGTRLTVT.

The genes are TRBV7-2 and TRBJ2-7, with TRBD2 identical over 8 bases. CDR3 length: 17 residues. Germline V CDR1 and CDR2: SGHTA, FQGNSA. J gave up 2 bases and V 3 bases, and 12 bases lay outside the gene matches. The CDR3 DNA is TGTGCCAGCAGCTTGTCGGCCGGCGGGGGGCTTACCTACGAGCAGTACTTC. Translating it yields CASSLSAGGGLTYEQYF.

The J gene is TRBJ1-4, the V gene TRBV9; D gene ambiguous. The CDR3 contains 14 residues. V lost 1 base to trimming and J lost 6 bases, with 10 bases between them. From germline, CDR1 is SGDLS and CDR2 YYNGEE. DNA of the CDR3: TGTGCCAGCAGCGTACGCGGGAAGGATGAAAAACTGTTTTTT. This translates into CASSVRGKDEKLFF.

The chain has TRBV6-5 and TRBJ1-3; possibly TRBD1 for D (5 bases). Germline V gene lookup returns CDR1 MNHEY and CDR2 SVGAGI. The CDR3 contains 15 residues. Trimming removed 7 bases at V and 0 bases at J, with 13 bases between. CDR3 bases: TGTGCCAGCACAAGGGCCGGACACTCTGGAAACACCATATATTTT. The encoded protein is CASTRAGHSGNTIYF.